This passage covers 26 T cell receptor beta chains from one sample sequenced in a study of cytotoxic CD8 clonotypes in ibrutinib-treated CLL. Data came from immunoSEQ multiplex PCR; TCRdb stores just in-frame clones and leaves some out. The data show 40,000 or so clones, with roughly 45% seen just once and about 19% held by the top ten. This specimen consisted of PBMCs, obtained before ibrutinib treatment. These TCRs come from a human donor with chronic lymphocytic leukemia.

The chain recombines TRBV6-1 with TRBJ2-5, with TRBD2 identical over 13 bases. Trimming removed 8 bases from V and 1 base from J; junction bases left unmatched: 1. Germline V lookup: CDR1 MNHNS, CDR2 SASEGT. CDR3 length equals 14 residues. In DNA form, the CDR3 reads TGTGCCAGCCGACTAGCGGGGGGCCAAGAGACCCAGTACTTC. Protein sequence: CASRLAGGQETQYF.

The V call is TRBV19, the J call TRBJ1-4; TRBD1 aligns across 7 bases. This CDR3 comprises 17 residues. J gave up 0 bases and V 5 bases, and 9 bases lay outside the gene matches. The germline V gene has CDR1 LNHDA and CDR2 SQIVND (reference sequence). The CDR3 DNA is TGTGCCAGTAGTCCGGGACAGAGACCTGCAACTAATGAAAAACTGTTTTTT. Protein sequence: CASSPGQRPATNEKLFF.

Only a few counts were recorded for this clone. The V call is TRBV6-1, the J call TRBJ1-6; the D gene is possibly TRBD1 (6 bases). V was pared by 7 bases and J by 10 bases, with 20 bases between. This CDR3 contains 15 residues. The germline CDR1 and CDR2 sequences are MNHNS and SASEGT. CDR3 nucleotide sequence: TGTGCCAGCACTCTGAAGGGGGGCGTAGGGTCACCCCTCCACTTT. Its protein is CASTLKGGVGSPLHF.

V and J are TRBV11-2 and TRBJ2-1; the match to TRBD2 covers 12 bases. J was trimmed by 10 bases and V by 2 bases; bases with no gene match: 3. The germline V gene encodes CDR1 SGHAT and CDR2 FQNNGV. The CDR3 runs to 14 residues. The CDR3 sequence: CASSLRTSGGEQFF. CDR3 bases: TGTGCCAGCAGCTTAAGAACTAGCGGGGGGGAGCAGTTCTTC.

The rearrangement links TRBV7-3 to TRBJ2-3; no definite D call. From germline, CDR1 is SGHTA and CDR2 FQGTGA. This CDR3 is 12 amino acids long. V lost 2 bases, J lost 5 bases, and 5 bases lay in between. CDR3 nucleotides: TGTGCCAGCAGCTTATGGGGAGATACGCAGTATTTT. Translated: CASSLWGDTQYF.

This clone came up a few times. CDR3 sequence: CAIGHEQYF. The CDR3 DNA follows: TGTGCCATCGGCCACGAGCAGTACTTC. The genes are TRBV10-3 and TRBJ2-7; no clear D. The germline V gene encodes CDR1 ENHRY and CDR2 SYGVKD. The CDR3 loop spans 9 amino acids. The V gene lost 8 bases and the J gene lost 5 bases, with 4 bases spanning the gap.

V usage is TRBV7-6 and J usage is TRBJ2-5, with D unclear. V lost 1 base to trimming and J lost 2 bases, with 8 bases between them. This CDR3 has 14 amino acids. CDR1 is SGHVS and CDR2 is FNYEAQ in the germline V gene. Here the CDR3 reads CASSLGAEQETQYF. The CDR3 nucleotides are TGTGCCAGCAGCTTAGGGGCAGAACAAGAGACCCAGTACTTC.

The chain links TRBV7-8 to TRBJ1-5; tentatively, D is TRBD1 (5 bases). The CDR3 consists of 15 residues. The germline CDR1 and CDR2 sequences are SGHVS and FQNEAQ. V dropped 5 bases and J dropped 5 bases, with 16 bases sitting between them. The CDR3 sequence is CASSQDRGAYQPQHF. Here the CDR3 DNA reads TGTGCCAGCAGCCAAGACAGAGGGGCTTATCAGCCCCAGCATTTT.

This clone was counted between two and nine times. The gene calls are TRBV5-1 and TRBJ1-6; 8 bases align to TRBD1. Losses at the gene ends were 3 bases for V and 8 bases for J; bases not matched to a gene: 13. CDR3 size: 17 residues. CDR1 is SGHRS and CDR2 is YFSETQ in the germline V gene. The CDR3 sequence: CASSWTYQGALDSPLHF. The CDR3 DNA is TGCGCCAGCAGCTGGACTTACCAGGGGGCGTTAGATTCACCCCTCCACTTT.

The chain joins TRBV5-1 to TRBJ1-4, with 9 bases aligning to TRBD1. V lost 0 bases, J lost 7 bases, and 13 bases stayed unmatched. Looked up from germline, CDR1 is SGHRS and CDR2 is YFSETQ. The CDR3 is 18 residues long. In DNA, the CDR3 is TGCGCCAGCAGCTTGGATTTCGGGACAGGGCCGCGCGGTGAAAAACTGTTTTTT. Protein sequence: CASSLDFGTGPRGEKLFF.

In this sample, this clone turned up a few times. This chain links TRBV5-8 with TRBJ1-5; no clear D gene. Trimming removed 5 bases at V and 3 bases at J, with 12 bases between. Germline assignment: CDR1 SGHTS and CDR2 YDEGEE. The CDR3 extends over 14 amino acids. This CDR3 is CASRRDNHNQPQHF. The DNA of the CDR3 is TGTGCCAGCAGACGTGACAATCACAATCAGCCCCAGCATTTT.

This chain links TRBV5-1 with TRBJ1-3, with 7 nucleotides matching TRBD1. The germline gives CDR1 SGHRS, CDR2 YFSETQ. This CDR3 comprises 15 residues. V gave up 0 bases and J gave up 0 bases; unmatched junction bases: 0. The CDR3 spells CASSLAGGSGNTIYF. The DNA for the CDR3 is TGCGCCAGCAGCTTGGCAGGGGGCTCTGGAAACACCATATATTTT.

This clone was observed at least ten times. The chain has TRBV18 and TRBJ1-1; TRBD1 is a possible D gene (5 bases). Germline CDR1 is KGHSH and CDR2 is LQKENI. Trimming stripped 7 bases from V and 0 bases from J, with 12 bases between. CDR3 length: 14 amino acids. The CDR3 sequence: CASLGGAMNTEAFF. As DNA, the CDR3 is TGTGCCAGCTTGGGAGGGGCCATGAACACTGAAGCTTTCTTT. The entire variable domain, with the rest obtained from reference TRBV18 and TRBJ1-1, is as follows: NAGVMQNPRHLVRRRGQEARLRCSPMKGHSHVYWYRQLPEEGLKFMVYLQKENIIDESGMPKERFSAEFPKEGPSILRIQQVVRGDSAAYFCASLGGAMNTEAFFGQGTRLTVV.

This clone was counted between two and nine times. This rearrangement joins TRBV28 to TRBJ2-2, with 10 nucleotides matching TRBD2. From germline, CDR1 is MDHEN and CDR2 SYDVKM. V shed 1 base, J shed 5 bases, and the junction held 22 bases outside the gene matches. The CDR3 length is 22 residues. The DNA of the CDR3 is TGTGCCAGCAGTTTATTGCCCCCATGGGCCGCTCGGGCTAGCGGGGGTACCGGGGAGCTGTTTTTT. This gives the protein CASSLLPPWAARASGGTGELFF.

This clone has more than one count but fewer than ten. The chain is built from TRBV18 and TRBJ2-6; D is unclear. The CDR3 runs 15 residues. V was clipped by 0 bases and J by 3 bases, with 6 bases between them. Germline assignment: CDR1 KGHSH and CDR2 LQKENI. CDR3 coding DNA: TGTGCCAGCTCACCACCACGCAGTGGGGCCAACGTCCTGACTTTC. Protein product: CASSPPRSGANVLTF.

J is TRBJ1-2 and V is TRBV6-1, with D maybe TRBD1 (6 bases). The germline V and J ends were trimmed by 5 bases and 5 bases, with 12 bases remaining between them. The CDR3 is made up of 13 amino acids. Germline lookup yields CDR1 MNHNS and CDR2 SASEGT. CDR3 nucleotides: TGTGCCAGCAGTACCCAGGGGCTTTATGGCTACACCTTC. This sequence encodes CASSTQGLYGYTF.

This clone was observed a few times. CDR3 nucleotides: TGTGCCAGCAGCTTACAGAACACTGAAGCTTTCTTT. Amino acid sequence: CASSLQNTEAFF. The rearrangement links TRBV7-2 to TRBJ1-1; D ambiguous. This CDR3 is built from 12 residues. CDR1 SGHTA and CDR2 FQGNSA come from the germline V gene. Trimming stripped 2 bases from V and 1 base from J, with 2 bases between.

The J gene is TRBJ2-2, the V gene TRBV19; 11 bases map to TRBD2. J gave up 9 bases and V 5 bases, and 8 bases lay outside the gene matches. The germline V gene has CDR1 LNHDA and CDR2 SQIVND (reference sequence). CDR3 size: 15 residues. CDR3 bases: TGTGCCAGTAGTCTCGTTAGCGGGGGGGCGAGGGAGCTGTTTTTT. This gives the protein CASSLVSGGARELFF. Together with reference TRBV19 and TRBJ2-2, the CDR3 gives the full variable domain: DGGITQSPKYLFRKEGQNVTLSCEQNLNHDAMYWYRQDPGQGLRLIYYSQIVNDFQKGDIAEGYSVSREKKESFPLTVTSAQKNPTAFYLCASSLVSGGARELFFGEGSRLTVL.

The chain is built from TRBV19 and TRBJ1-1; tentative D call: TRBD1 (6 bases). Deletions cut 4 bases from V and 0 bases from J, with 9 bases between. Germline V CDR1 and CDR2: LNHDA, SQIVND (reference sequence). The CDR3 consists of 14 residues. CDR3 in amino acids: CASSNQGLNTEAFF. CDR3 coding DNA: TGTGCCAGTAGTAATCAGGGGCTGAACACTGAAGCTTTCTTT.

This chain joins TRBV28 and TRBJ1-2; D not certain. Germline V lookup: CDR1 MDHEN, CDR2 SYDVKM. CDR3 length: 13 amino acids. Trimming shortened V by 6 bases and J by 4 bases, and 12 bases separated the two germline ends. CDR3 residues: CASRKRTTYGYTF. In DNA, the CDR3 is TGTGCCAGCAGAAAAAGGACGACCTATGGCTACACCTTC.

The V gene is TRBV9, the J gene TRBJ2-3, with a possible D match to TRBD1 (5 bases). This CDR3 has 14 amino acids. Germline V gene lookup returns CDR1 SGDLS and CDR2 YYNGEE. The ends were cut back, 3 bases at V and 0 bases at J, with 8 bases in the middle. The CDR3 loop is CASSDRTSTDTQYF. In DNA, the CDR3 is TGTGCCAGCAGCGACAGGACCAGCACAGATACGCAGTATTTT. The full variable domain, in which reference TRBV9 and TRBJ2-3 provide the parts outside the CDR3, is DSGVTQTPKHLITATGQRVTLRCSPRSGDLSVYWYQQSLDQGLQFLIQYYNGEERAKGNILERFSAQQFPDLHSELNLSSLELGDSALYFCASSDRTSTDTQYFGPGTRLTVL.

The V and J genes are TRBV5-4 and TRBJ2-2, with D possibly being TRBD1 (6 bases). In germline, CDR1 is SGHNT, CDR2 YYREEE (reference sequence). This CDR3 contains 15 residues. Trimming left V 4 bases short and J 6 bases short, with 16 bases between. The CDR3 reads CASSLDRATAGELFF. For the CDR3, the DNA is TGTGCCAGCAGCCTGGACAGAGCCACGGCCGGGGAGCTGTTTTTT. The variable domain in full, completed from reference TRBV5-4 and TRBJ2-2, reads ETGVTQSPTHLIKTRGQQVTLRCSSQSGHNTVSWYQQALGQGPQFIFQYYREEENGRGNFPPRFSGLQFPNYSSELNVNALELDDSALYLCASSLDRATAGELFFGEGSRLTVL.

The J gene is TRBJ2-1, the V gene TRBV6-5, with TRBD2 matching over 9 bases. This CDR3 has 16 amino acids. The germline V gene has CDR1 MNHEY and CDR2 SVGAGI. V was pared by 4 bases and J by 10 bases, with 14 bases of the junction left unmatched. The CDR3 loop is CASSFSGGAGLGEQFF. CDR3 nucleotides: TGTGCCAGCAGTTTTAGCGGGGGAGCGGGGCTAGGGGAGCAGTTCTTC.

This clone came up many times. This chain joins TRBV5-1 and TRBJ1-1; 7 nucleotides line up with TRBD1. Germline CDR1 and CDR2: SGHRS and YFSETQ. Unmatched junction bases numbered 10, after V lost 6 bases and J lost 5 bases. This CDR3 comprises 14 residues. The CDR3 nucleotides read TGCGCCAGCAACGACAGGGTCGGGCAGACTGAAGCTTTCTTT. Translating gives CASNDRVGQTEAFF. Filled out from reference TRBV5-1 and TRBJ1-1, the complete variable domain reads KAGVTQTPRYLIKTRGQQVTLSCSPISGHRSVSWYQQTPGQGLQFLFEYFSETQRNKGNFPGRFSGRQFSNSRSEMNVSTLELGDSALYLCASNDRVGQTEAFFGQGTRLTVV.

This chain uses TRBV11-2 with TRBJ2-3, with unresolved D. The CDR3 has 12 residues. Germline V gene data show CDR1 as SGHAT and CDR2 as FQNNGV. V gave up 5 bases and J gave up 3 bases, with 6 bases separating them. CDR3 sequence: CASSITTDTQYF. The CDR3 DNA is TGTGCCAGCAGCATTACAACAGATACGCAGTATTTT.

This chain joins TRBV4-2 and TRBJ2-7, with D perhaps TRBD2 (6 bases). This CDR3 spans 16 amino acids. Germline V gene lookup returns CDR1 LGHNA and CDR2 YNFKEQ. The V gene lost 0 bases and the J gene lost 3 bases, with 15 bases spanning the gap. This chain's CDR3 is CASSQDPLAPLYEQYF. In DNA, the CDR3 is TGTGCCAGCAGCCAAGACCCACTAGCCCCCCTCTACGAGCAGTACTTC.